The clone carrying this TCR beta chain was seen more than once but under ten times. Its target is unknown. Constant-region reverse primers amplified full-length variable regions, followed by semi-nested Nested Universal Primer A PCR. TCRdb called the 5' RACE reads again in MiXCR, with one record for every CDR3 protein. The top ten hold about 5% of the sample, which has around 9,600 distinct CDR3 sequences, approximately 31% seen once. Study-level findings and limits: Greatest tumor Treg TCR overlap was with tumor naive CD4+ cells.

The sorted Tregs were CD4+CD25+CD127-/low cells. There are 14 residues in the CDR3. V was clipped by 6 bases and J by 2 bases, with 12 bases between them. Per germline, CDR1 SGHTA and CDR2 FQGNSA. The sample consisted of Tregs sorted from blood. The V and J genes are TRBV7-2 and TRBJ2-3; D not resolved. This TCR was recovered from a female donor with breast cancer. The CDR3 nucleotides read TGTGCCAGCAGTATCGCCACCCCCACAGATACGCAGTATTTT. Translating it yields CASSIATPTDTQYF.